A selection of T cell receptor beta chains follows, all from one sample in a study of blood T cell repertoires in COVID-19. Using immunoSEQ multiplex PCR, the repertoire was profiled, and TCRdb retains in-frame clones only, with some absent. The sample yields some 460,000 clones, 70% to 90% seen once. Sequences were obtained from PBMCs or T cells enriched from blood (not recorded which). All receptors come from a woman aged 18-29 years with acute COVID-19. Both conserved end residues are part of each CDR3. D genes are given only for firm matches. The size entry is marked missing in some rows and otherwise reads once, few, many or a size class.

cdr3_aa,cdr3_nt,j_call,v_call,d_call,clone_size
CASSWTAYGYTF,TGTGCCAGCAGCTGGACAGCCTATGGCTACACCTTC,TRBJ1-2,TRBV28,.,.
CASSLREDNPGHEQYF,TGTGCCAGCAGTTTAAGGGAGGACAACCCAGGGCACGAGCAGTACTTC,TRBJ2-7,TRBV27,.,.
CATHNGDTEAFF,TGTGCCACCCACAACGGGGACACTGAAGCTTTCTTT,TRBJ1-1,TRBV6-5,.,.
CASSLALTRGKGTDTQYF,TGTGCCAGCAGCTTAGCTTTGACTCGGGGTAAGGGCACAGATACGCAGTATTTT,TRBJ2-3,TRBV7-9,.,.
CASNPDSNSGNTIYF,TGTGCCAGCAACCCGGACAGTAACTCTGGAAACACCATATATTTT,TRBJ1-3,TRBV6-6,.,.
CASSPAPEGQPQHF,TGTGCCAGCTCGCCAGCCCCAGAGGGTCAGCCCCAGCATTTT,TRBJ1-5,TRBV18,.,.
CASSLMSRGHNEQFF,TGTGCCAGCAGCTTAATGTCGAGGGGGCACAATGAGCAGTTCTTC,TRBJ2-1,TRBV7-3,TRBD1,.
CASSDGTSNTEAFF,TGTGCCAGCAGCGACGGGACTTCAAACACTGAAGCTTTCTTT,TRBJ1-1,TRBV9,.,.
CASTDRVSYEQYF,TGTGCCAGTACCGACAGGGTCTCCTACGAGCAGTACTTC,TRBJ2-7,TRBV19,TRBD1,.
CASSFSGNTYEQYF,TGTGCCAGCAGCTTTAGCGGGAACACCTACGAGCAGTACTTC,TRBJ2-7,TRBV5-4,TRBD2,.
CASSLLGGEAFF,TGTGCCAGCAGCTTACTCGGCGGTGAAGCTTTCTTT,TRBJ1-1,TRBV7-9,.,.
CASSATAGGYNEQFF,TGCGCCAGCAGTGCGACTGCGGGGGGCTACAATGAGCAGTTCTTC,TRBJ2-1,TRBV10-1,TRBD2,.
CASSLARQGADQPQHF,TGTGCCAGCAGCTTAGCGAGACAGGGGGCCGATCAGCCCCAGCATTTT,TRBJ1-5,TRBV5-6,TRBD1,.
CASSQEMSHSGNTIYF,TGCGCCAGCAGCCAAGAAATGTCCCACTCTGGAAACACCATATATTTT,TRBJ1-3,TRBV4-1,.,few
CASSPGTGVNYGYTF,TGTGCCAGCAGCCCGGGGACAGGGGTTAACTATGGCTACACCTTC,TRBJ1-2,TRBV14,TRBD1,.
CASSLRAPFGELFF,TGTGCCAGCAGTTTAAGAGCCCCCTTCGGGGAGCTGTTTTTT,TRBJ2-2,TRBV28,.,.
CASRTQDPREKLFF,TGTGCCAGCAGGACACAGGACCCGCGGGAAAAACTGTTTTTT,TRBJ1-4,TRBV28,.,.